This TCR beta chain was observed in a study of T cells in women clearing cervical HPV infection. As for the study in general: Women with histologically confirmed HPV16-related CIN3 or worse, 2 with invasive cancer, served as cases. Control women cleared a single incident HPV16 infection within 12 months. Blood came at first lesion visit for cases, post-clearance for controls. Overall study findings and caveats: Repertoire richness, not evenness, was significantly elevated in CIN3+ cases versus controls.

Libraries were prepared by immunoSEQ multiplex PCR; TCRdb keeps only in-frame clonotypes and omits some of them. This sample's table reports more than 30,000 clones. The CDR3 has 13 residues. The germline V gene has CDR1 MNHEY and CDR2 SVGEGT. Trimming took 2 bases from V and 2 from J, leaving 5 bases between them. Details on this clone: Its antigen is undetermined. The read ends 3 residues before the CDR3 terminus; that terminus is restored from the germline J gene.

The TCR comes from a woman between 18 and 70 years old with a cervical HPV16 infection that either progressed to CIN3+ or cleared (not recorded which). The chain combines TRBV6-2 or TRBV6-3 with TRBJ2-3; the D is unclear. The source material was blood buffy coat. CDR3 bases read: TGTGCCAGCAGTTACCAGTACACAGATACG. It encodes CASSYQYTDT. The whole CDR3 is CASSYQYTDTQYF.